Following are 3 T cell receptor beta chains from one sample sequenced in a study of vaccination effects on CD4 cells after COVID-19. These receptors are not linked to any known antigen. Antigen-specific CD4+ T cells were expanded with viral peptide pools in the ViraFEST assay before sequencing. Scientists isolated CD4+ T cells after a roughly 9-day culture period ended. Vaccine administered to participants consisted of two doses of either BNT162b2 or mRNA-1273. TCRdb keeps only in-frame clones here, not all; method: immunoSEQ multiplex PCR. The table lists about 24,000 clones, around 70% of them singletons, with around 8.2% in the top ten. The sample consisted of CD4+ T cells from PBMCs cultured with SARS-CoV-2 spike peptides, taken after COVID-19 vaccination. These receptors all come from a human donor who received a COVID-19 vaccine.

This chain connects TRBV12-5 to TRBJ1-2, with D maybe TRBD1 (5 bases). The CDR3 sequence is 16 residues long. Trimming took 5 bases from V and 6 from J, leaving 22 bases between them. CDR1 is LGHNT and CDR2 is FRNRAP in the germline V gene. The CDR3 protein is CASGLGHRLMSDGYTF. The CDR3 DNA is TGTGCTAGTGGTCTGGGGCATCGGCTGATGTCCGATGGCTACACCTTC.

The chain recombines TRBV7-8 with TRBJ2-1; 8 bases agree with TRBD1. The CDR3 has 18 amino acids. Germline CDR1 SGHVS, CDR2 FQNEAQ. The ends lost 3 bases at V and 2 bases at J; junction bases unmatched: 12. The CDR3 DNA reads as TGTGCCAGCAGCTTTGGCAGGGGGCGATCACTTACCTACAATGAGCAGTTCTTC. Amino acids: CASSFGRGRSLTYNEQFF.

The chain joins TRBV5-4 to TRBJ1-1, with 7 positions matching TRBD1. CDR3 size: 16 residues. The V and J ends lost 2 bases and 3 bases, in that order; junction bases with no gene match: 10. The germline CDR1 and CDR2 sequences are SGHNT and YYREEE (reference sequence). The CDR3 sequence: CASSFGAWQGDTEAFF. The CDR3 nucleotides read TGTGCCAGCAGCTTTGGGGCATGGCAGGGGGACACTGAAGCTTTCTTT.